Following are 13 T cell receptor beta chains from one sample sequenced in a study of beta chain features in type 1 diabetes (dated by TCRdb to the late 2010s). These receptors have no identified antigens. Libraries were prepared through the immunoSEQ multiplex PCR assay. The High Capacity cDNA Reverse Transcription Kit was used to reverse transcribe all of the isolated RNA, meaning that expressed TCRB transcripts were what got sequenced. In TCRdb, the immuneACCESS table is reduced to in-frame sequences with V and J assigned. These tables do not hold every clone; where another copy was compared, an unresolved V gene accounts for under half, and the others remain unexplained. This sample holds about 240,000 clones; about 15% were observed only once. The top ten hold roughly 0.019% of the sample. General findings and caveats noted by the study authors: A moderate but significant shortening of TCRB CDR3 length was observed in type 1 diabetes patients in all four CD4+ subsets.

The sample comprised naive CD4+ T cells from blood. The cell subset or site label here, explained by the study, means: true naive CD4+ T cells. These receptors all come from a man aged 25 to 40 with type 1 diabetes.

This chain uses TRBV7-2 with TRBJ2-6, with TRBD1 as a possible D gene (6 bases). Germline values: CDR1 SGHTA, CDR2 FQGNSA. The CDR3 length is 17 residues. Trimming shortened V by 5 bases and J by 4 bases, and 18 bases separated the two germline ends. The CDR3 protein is CASSPPDRPRGANVLTF. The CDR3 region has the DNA TGTGCCAGCAGCCCCCCGGACAGACCTAGGGGGGCCAACGTCCTGACTTTC.

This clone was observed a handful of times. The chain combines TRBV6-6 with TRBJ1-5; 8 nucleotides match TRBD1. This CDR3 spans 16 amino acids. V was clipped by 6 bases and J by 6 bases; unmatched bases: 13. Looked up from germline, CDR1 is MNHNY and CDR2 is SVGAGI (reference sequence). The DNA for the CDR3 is TGTGCCAGCAGCTATTCGACAGGGGTGATCTCTCAGCCCCAGCATTTT. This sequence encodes CASSYSTGVISQPQHF.

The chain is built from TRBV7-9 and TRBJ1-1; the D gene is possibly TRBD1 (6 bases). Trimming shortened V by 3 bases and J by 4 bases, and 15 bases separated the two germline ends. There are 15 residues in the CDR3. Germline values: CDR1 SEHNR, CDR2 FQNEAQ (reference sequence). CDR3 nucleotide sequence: TGTGCCAGCAGCTTCAAGGGGGTGATGATCACTGAAGCTTTCTTT. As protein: CASSFKGVMITEAFF.

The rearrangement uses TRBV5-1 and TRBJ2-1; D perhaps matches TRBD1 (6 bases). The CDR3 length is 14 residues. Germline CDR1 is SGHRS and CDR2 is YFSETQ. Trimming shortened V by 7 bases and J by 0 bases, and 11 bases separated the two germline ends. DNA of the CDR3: TGCGCCAGCGGCGACAGGAGCTCCTACAATGAGCAGTTCTTC. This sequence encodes CASGDRSSYNEQFF.

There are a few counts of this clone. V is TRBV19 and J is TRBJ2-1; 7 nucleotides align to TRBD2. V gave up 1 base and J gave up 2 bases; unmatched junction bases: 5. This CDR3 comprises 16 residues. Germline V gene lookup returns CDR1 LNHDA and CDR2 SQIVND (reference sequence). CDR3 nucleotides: TGTGCCAGTAGTATAGCCACGGGACTACCCTACAATGAGCAGTTCTTC. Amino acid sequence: CASSIATGLPYNEQFF.

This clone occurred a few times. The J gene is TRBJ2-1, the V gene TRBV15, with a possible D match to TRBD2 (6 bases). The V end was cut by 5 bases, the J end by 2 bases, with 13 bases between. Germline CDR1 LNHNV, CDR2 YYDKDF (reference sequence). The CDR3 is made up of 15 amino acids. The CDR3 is CATSRTEGPYNEQFF. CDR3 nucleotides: TGTGCCACCAGCCGGACGGAGGGCCCCTACAATGAGCAGTTCTTC. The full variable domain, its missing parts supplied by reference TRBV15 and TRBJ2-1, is DAMVIQNPRYQVTQFGKPVTLSCSQTLNHNVMYWYQQKSSQAPKLLFHYYDKDFNNEADTPDNFQSRRPNTSFCFLDIRSPGLGDTAMYLCATSRTEGPYNEQFFGPGTRLTVL.

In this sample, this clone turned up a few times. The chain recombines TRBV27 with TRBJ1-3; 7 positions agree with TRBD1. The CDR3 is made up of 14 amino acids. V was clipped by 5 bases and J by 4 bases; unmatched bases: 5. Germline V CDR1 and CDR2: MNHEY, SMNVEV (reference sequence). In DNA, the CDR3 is TGTGCCAGCAGTCCCGGGACAGTCGGAAACACCATATATTTT. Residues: CASSPGTVGNTIYF.

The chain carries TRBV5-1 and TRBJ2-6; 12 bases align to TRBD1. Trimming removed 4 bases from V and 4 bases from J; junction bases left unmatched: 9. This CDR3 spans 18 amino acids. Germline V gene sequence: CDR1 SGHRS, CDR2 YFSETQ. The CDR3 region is CASSQSGQGASGANVLTF. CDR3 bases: TGCGCCAGCAGCCAATCGGGACAGGGGGCTTCCGGGGCCAACGTCCTGACTTTC.

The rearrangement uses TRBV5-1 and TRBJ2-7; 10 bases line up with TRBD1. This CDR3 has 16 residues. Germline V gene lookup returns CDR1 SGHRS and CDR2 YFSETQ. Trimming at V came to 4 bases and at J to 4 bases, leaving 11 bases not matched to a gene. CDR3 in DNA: TGCGCCAGCAGCGCCTCGGGACAGGGGAAATGGTACGAGCAGTACTTC. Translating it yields CASSASGQGKWYEQYF.

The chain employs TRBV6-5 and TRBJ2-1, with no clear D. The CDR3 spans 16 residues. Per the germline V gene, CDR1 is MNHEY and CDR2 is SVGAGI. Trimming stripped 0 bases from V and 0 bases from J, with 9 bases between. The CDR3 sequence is CASSYSPFLSYNEQFF. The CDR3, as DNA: TGTGCCAGCAGTTACTCTCCTTTTCTCTCCTACAATGAGCAGTTCTTC.

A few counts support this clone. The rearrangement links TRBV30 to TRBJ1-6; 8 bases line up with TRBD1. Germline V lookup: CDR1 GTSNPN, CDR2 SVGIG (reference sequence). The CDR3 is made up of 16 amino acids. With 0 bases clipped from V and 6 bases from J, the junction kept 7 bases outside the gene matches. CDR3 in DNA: TGTGCCTGGAGTGTTAACAGGGGGAGGGGTAATTCACCCCTCCACTTT. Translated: CAWSVNRGRGNSPLHF.

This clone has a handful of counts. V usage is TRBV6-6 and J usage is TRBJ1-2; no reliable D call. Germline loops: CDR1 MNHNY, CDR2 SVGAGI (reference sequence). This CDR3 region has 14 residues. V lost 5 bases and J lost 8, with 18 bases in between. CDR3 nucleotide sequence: TGTGCCAGCAGTGACGAACCGGGATCAAGGGGCTACACCTTC. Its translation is CASSDEPGSRGYTF.

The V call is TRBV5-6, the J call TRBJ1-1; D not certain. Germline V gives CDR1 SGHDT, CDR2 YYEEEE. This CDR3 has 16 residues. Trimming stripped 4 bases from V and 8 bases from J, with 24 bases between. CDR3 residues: CASSPIAQSPPEEAFF. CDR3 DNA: TGTGCCAGCAGCCCAATCGCCCAAAGCCCACCTGAAGAAGCTTTCTTT.